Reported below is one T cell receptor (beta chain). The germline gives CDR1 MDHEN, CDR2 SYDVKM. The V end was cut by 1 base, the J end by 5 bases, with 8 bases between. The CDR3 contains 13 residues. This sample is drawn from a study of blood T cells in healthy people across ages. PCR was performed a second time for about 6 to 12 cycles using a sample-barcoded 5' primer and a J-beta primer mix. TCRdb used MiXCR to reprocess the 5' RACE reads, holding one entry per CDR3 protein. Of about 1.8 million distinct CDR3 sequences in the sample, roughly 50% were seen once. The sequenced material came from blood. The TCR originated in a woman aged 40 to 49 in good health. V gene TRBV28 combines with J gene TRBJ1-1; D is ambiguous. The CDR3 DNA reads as TGTGCCAGCAGTTTATTACAGCCAACTGAAGCTTTCTTT. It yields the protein CASSLLQPTEAFF.